This TCR beta chain is drawn from a study of blood T cell repertoires in COVID-19. In the original analysis: Reference gene primer amplification gave estimated nucleated cell counts. Using immunoSEQ multiplex PCR, the repertoire was profiled, and TCRdb retains in-frame clones only, with some absent. Clone size and V and J calls were adopted from that table, with D and trimming inferred from the DNA. The sample consists of approximately 180,000 clones, less than 90% of them appearing once. V was clipped by 3 bases and J by 5 bases, with 16 bases between them. Germline V lookup: CDR1 GTSNPN, CDR2 SVGIG (reference sequence). The CDR3 length is 14 residues. Donors were grouped by their self-reported clinical history.

The rearrangement uses TRBV30 and TRBJ2-5; the D gene is possibly TRBD1 (5 bases). This receptor was obtained from a human donor with acute COVID-19. The donor label of this sample is uncertain. Sequences were obtained from PBMCs or T cells enriched from blood (not recorded which). CDR3 sequence: CAWRLDIGWETQYF. CDR3 sequence (DNA): TGTGCCTGGAGATTGGACATAGGTTGGGAGACCCAGTACTTC.